In its sample, the clone carrying this T cell receptor (beta chain) was seen many times. The antigen is not known. The data belong to a study of response to subunit inactivated influenza vaccine. CDR1 and CDR2 (germline): SGHRS, YFSETQ. V dropped 0 bases and J dropped 8; count of bases not matched to a gene: 8. This CDR3 contains 16 residues. MiXCR, run by TCRdb on the RT-PCR reads, gives a single entry per CDR3 protein. The sample carries roughly 170,000 distinct CDR3 sequences, about 9% recorded once. Broader study findings: There was a suggestion from the authors that each seasonal influenza vaccination recruits few new T cells.

Sequencing was performed on non-naive T cells sorted from PBMCs, taken on the day of vaccination. The receptor's source is a man aged 50 to 59 who received an inactivated influenza vaccine. The chain carries TRBV5-1 and TRBJ2-1; 10 bases map to TRBD1. The CDR3 bases are TGCGCCAGCAGCTTGGAATGGACAGGGGGGAGGGATGAGCAGTTCTTC. It yields the protein CASSLEWTGGRDEQFF. Full variable domain (rest looked up from reference TRBV5-1 and TRBJ2-1): KAGVTQTPRYLIKTRGQQVTLSCSPISGHRSVSWYQQTPGQGLQFLFEYFSETQRNKGNFPGRFSGRQFSNSRSEMNVSTLELGDSALYLCASSLEWTGGRDEQFFGPGTRLTVL.